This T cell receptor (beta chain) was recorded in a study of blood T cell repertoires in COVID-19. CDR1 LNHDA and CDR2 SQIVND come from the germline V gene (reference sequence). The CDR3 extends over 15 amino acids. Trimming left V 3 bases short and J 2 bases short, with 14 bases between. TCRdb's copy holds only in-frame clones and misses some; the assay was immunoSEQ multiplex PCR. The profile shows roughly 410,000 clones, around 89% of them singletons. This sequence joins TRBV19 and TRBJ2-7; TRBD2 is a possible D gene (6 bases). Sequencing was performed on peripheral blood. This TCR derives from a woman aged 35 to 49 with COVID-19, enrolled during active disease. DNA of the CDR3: TGTGCCAGTAGTATTGACCCCCGGACTACCTACGAGCAGTACTTC. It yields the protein CASSIDPRTTYEQYF. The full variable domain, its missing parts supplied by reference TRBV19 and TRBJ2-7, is DGGITQSPKYLFRKEGQNVTLSCEQNLNHDAMYWYRQDPGQGLRLIYYSQIVNDFQKGDIAEGYSVSREKKESFPLTVTSAQKNPTAFYLCASSIDPRTTYEQYFGPGTRLTVT.